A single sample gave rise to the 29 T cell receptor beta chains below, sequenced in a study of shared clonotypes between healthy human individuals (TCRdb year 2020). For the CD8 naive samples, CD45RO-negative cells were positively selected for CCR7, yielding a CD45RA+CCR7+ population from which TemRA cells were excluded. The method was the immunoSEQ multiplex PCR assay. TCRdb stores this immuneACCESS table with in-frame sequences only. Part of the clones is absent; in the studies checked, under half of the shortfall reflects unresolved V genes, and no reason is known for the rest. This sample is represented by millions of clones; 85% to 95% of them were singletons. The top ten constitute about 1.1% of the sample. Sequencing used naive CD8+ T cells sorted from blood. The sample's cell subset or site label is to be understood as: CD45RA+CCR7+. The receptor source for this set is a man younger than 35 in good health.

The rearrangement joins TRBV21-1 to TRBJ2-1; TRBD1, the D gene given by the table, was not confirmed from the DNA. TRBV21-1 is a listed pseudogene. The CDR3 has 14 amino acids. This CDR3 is CARTGQMGDNEQFF. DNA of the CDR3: TGTGCCCGGACGGGACAGATGGGGGACAATGAGCAGTTCTTC.

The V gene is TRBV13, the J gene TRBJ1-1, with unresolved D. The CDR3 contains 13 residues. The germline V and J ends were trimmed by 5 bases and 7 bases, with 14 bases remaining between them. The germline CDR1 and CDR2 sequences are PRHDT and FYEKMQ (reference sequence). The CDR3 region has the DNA TGTGCCAGCAGCCCCCGCGGAGGGAGTGAAGCTTTCTTT. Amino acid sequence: CASSPRGGSEAFF. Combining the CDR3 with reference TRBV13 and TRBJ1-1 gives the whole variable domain AAGVIQSPRHLIKEKRETATLKCYPIPRHDTVYWYQQGPGQDPQFLISFYEKMQSDKGSIPDRFSAQQFSDYHSELNMSSLELGDSALYFCASSPRGGSEAFFGQGTRLTVV.

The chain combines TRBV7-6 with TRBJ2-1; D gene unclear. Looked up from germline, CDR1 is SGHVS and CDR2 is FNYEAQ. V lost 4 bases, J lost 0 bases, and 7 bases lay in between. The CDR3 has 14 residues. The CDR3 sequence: CASSSTHSYNEQFF. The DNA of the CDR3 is TGTGCCAGCAGCTCCACTCACTCCTACAATGAGCAGTTCTTC.

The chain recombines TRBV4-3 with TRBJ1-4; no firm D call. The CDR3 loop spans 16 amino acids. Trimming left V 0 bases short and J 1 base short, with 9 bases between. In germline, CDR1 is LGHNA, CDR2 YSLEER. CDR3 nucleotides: TGCGCCAGCAGCCAAGATCTGGTGGGAACTAATGAAAAACTGTTTTTT. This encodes CASSQDLVGTNEKLFF.

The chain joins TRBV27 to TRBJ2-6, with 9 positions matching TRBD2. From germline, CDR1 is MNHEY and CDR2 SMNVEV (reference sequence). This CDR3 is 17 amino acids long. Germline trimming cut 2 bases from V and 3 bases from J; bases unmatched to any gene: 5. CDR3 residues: CASSLQASGNGANVLTF. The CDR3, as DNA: TGTGCCAGCAGTTTACAGGCTAGCGGGAATGGGGCCAACGTCCTGACTTTC.

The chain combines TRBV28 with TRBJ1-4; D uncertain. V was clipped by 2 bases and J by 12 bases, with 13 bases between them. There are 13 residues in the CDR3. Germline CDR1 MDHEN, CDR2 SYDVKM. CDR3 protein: CASSLQFLGELFF. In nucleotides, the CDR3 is TGTGCCAGCAGTTTACAGTTTCTTGGGGAACTGTTTTTT.

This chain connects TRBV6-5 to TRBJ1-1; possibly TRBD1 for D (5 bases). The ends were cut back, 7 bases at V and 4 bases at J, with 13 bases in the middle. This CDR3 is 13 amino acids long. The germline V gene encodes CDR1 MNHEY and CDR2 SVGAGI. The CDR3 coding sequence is TGTGCCAGCAATCTTCAGGGTCGCACTGAAGCTTTCTTT. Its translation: CASNLQGRTEAFF.

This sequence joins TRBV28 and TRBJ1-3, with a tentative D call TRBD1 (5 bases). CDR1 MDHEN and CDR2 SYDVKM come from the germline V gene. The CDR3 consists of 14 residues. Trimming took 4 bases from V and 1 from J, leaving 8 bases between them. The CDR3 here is CASSSQGSGNTIYF. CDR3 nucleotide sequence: TGTGCCAGCAGTTCTCAGGGTTCTGGAAACACCATATATTTT.

CDR3 amino acids: CASSYRRASRVEFF. Here the CDR3 DNA reads TGTGCCAGCAGTTACCGCCGGGCTAGCCGGGTCGAGTTCTTC. The genes are TRBV27 and TRBJ2-1, with TRBD2 as a possible D gene (5 bases). The germline gives CDR1 MNHEY, CDR2 SMNVEV (reference sequence). V lost 4 bases and J 14 bases, leaving 21 bases between the germline ends. This CDR3 region has 14 residues.

This CDR3 is CASSPLLAGVQNIQYF. In DNA, the CDR3 is TGCGCCAGCAGCCCATTACTAGCGGGAGTCCAAAACATTCAGTACTTC. The chain has TRBV4-3 and TRBJ2-4, with 11 bases lining up with TRBD2. CDR3 length: 16 residues. The ends lost 4 bases at V and 5 bases at J; junction bases unmatched: 7. In germline, CDR1 is LGHNA, CDR2 YSLEER.

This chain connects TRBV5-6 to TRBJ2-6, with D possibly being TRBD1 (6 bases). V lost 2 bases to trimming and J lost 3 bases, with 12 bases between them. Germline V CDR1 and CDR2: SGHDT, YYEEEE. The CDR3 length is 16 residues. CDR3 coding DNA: TGTGCCAGCAGCTTTTCGGACAGCTTTGGGGCCAACGTCCTGACTTTC. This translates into CASSFSDSFGANVLTF.

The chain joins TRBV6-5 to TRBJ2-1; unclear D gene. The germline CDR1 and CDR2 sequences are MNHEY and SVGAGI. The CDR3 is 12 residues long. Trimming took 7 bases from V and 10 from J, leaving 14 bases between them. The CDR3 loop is CASNQKDREQFF. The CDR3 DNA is TGTGCCAGCAATCAAAAGGATCGGGAGCAGTTCTTC.

The CDR3 loop reads CSVEDLGSYEQYF. The CDR3, as DNA: TGCAGCGTTGAAGATCTGGGCTCCTACGAGCAGTACTTC. The genes are TRBV29-1 and TRBJ2-7; D remains ambiguous. Between the trimmed V and J ends, which lost 0 bases and 0 bases, there was a span of 6 bases. Germline values: CDR1 SQVTM, CDR2 ANQGSEA. The CDR3 is 13 residues long.

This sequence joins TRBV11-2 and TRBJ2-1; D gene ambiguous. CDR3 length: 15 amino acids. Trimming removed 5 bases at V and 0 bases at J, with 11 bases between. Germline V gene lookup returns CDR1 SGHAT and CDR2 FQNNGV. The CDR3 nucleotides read TGTGCCAGCAGCCAATCTATCAGCTCCTACAATGAGCAGTTCTTC. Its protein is CASSQSISSYNEQFF.

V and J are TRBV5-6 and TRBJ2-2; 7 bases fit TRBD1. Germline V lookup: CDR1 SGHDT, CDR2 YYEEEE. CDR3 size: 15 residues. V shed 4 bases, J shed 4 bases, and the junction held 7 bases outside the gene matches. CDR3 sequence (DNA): TGTGCCAGCAGCCCTACAGGGGTCGGCACCGGGGAGCTGTTTTTT. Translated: CASSPTGVGTGELFF.

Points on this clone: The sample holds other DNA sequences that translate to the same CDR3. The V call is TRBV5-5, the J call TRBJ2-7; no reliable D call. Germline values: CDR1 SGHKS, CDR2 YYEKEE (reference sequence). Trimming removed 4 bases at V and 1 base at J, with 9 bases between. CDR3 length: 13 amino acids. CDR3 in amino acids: CASSPRGSYEQYF. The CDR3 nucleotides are TGTGCCAGCAGCCCTCGCGGATCCTACGAGCAGTACTTC.

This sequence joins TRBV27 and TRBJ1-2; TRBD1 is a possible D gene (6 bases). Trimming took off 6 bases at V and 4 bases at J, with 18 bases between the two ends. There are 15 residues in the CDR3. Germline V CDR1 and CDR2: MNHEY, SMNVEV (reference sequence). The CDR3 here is CASSPTGGQSYGYTF. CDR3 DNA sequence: TGTGCCAGCAGCCCAACCGGGGGGCAGAGCTATGGCTACACCTTC.

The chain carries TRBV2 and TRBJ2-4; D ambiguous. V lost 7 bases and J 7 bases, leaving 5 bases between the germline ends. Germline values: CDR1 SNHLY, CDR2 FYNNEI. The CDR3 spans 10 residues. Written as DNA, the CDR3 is TGTGCCAGCAACAGCAACATTCAGTACTTC. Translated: CASNSNIQYF. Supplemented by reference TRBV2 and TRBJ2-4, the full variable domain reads EPEVTQTPSHQVTQMGQEVILRCVPISNHLYFYWYRQILGQKVEFLVSFYNNEISEKSEIFDDQFSVERPDGSNFTLKIRSTKLEDSAMYFCASNSNIQYFGAGTRLSVL.

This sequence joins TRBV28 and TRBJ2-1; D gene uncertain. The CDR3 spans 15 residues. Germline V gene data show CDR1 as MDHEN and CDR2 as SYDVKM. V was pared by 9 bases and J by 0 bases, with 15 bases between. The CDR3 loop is CASENEWNSYNEQFF. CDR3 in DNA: TGTGCCAGTGAGAATGAGTGGAACTCCTACAATGAGCAGTTCTTC. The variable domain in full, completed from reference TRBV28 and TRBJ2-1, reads DVKVTQSSRYLVKRTGEKVFLECVQDMDHENMFWYRQDPGLGLRLIYFSYDVKMKEKGDIPEGYSVSREKKERFSLILESASTNQTSMYLCASENEWNSYNEQFFGPGTRLTVL.

The CDR3 DNA follows: TGTGCCAGTAGTATACATGTGAACACTGAAGCTTTCTTT. This sequence encodes CASSIHVNTEAFF. The chain combines TRBV19 with TRBJ1-1; D remains unclear. Germline V gives CDR1 LNHDA, CDR2 SQIVND (reference sequence). The CDR3 spans 13 residues. V lost 2 bases and J lost 0, with 4 bases in between.

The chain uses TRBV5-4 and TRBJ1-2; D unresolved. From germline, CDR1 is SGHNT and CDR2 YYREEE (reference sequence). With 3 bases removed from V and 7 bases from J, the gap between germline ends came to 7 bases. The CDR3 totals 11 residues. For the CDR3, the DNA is TGTGCCAGCAGCTCCGGGGTTGGCTACACCTTC. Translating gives CASSSGVGYTF.

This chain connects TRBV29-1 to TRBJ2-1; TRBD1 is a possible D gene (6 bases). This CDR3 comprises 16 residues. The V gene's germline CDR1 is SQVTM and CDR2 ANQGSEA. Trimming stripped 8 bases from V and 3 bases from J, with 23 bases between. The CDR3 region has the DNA TGCAGCTTCTCCCATTCCCCGAGACAGGACTACAATGAGCAGTTCTTC. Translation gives CSFSHSPRQDYNEQFF.

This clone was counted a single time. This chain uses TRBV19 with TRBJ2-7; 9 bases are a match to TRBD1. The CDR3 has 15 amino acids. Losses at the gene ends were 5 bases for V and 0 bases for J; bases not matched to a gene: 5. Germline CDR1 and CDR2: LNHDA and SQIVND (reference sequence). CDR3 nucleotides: TGTGCCAGTAGTGGGGGACAGGGATTCTCCTACGAGCAGTACTTC. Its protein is CASSGGQGFSYEQYF.

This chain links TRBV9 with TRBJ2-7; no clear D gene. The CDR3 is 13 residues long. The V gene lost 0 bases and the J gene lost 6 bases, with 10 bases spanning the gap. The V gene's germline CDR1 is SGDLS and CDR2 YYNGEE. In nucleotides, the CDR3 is TGTGCCAGCAGCGTAGTATCCCAGTCCGAGCAGTACTTC. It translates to CASSVVSQSEQYF. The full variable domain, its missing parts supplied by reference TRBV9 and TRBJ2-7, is DSGVTQTPKHLITATGQRVTLRCSPRSGDLSVYWYQQSLDQGLQFLIQYYNGEERAKGNILERFSAQQFPDLHSELNLSSLELGDSALYFCASSVVSQSEQYFGPGTRLTVT.

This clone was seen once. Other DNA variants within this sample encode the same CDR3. The CDR3 DNA reads as TGTGCCAGCACCCTAACAGGGGCGGGAACTGAAGCTTTCTTT. This sequence encodes CASTLTGAGTEAFF. The chain links TRBV27 to TRBJ1-1; 7 bases are a match to TRBD1. The ends lost 7 bases at V and 5 bases at J; junction bases unmatched: 10. CDR3 size: 14 residues. Germline V gene sequence: CDR1 MNHEY, CDR2 SMNVEV (reference sequence).

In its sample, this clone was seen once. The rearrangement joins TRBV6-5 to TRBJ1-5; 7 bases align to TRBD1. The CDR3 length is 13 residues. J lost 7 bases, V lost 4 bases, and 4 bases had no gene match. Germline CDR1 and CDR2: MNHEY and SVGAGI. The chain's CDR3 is CASSLGQRQPQHF. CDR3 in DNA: TGTGCCAGCAGTTTGGGACAGCGGCAGCCCCAGCATTTT.

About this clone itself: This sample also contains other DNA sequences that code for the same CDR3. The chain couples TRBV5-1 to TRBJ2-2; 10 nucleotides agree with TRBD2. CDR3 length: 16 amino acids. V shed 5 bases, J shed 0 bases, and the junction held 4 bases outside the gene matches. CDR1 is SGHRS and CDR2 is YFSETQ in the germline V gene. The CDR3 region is CASSSGLAANTGELFF. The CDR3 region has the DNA TGCGCCAGCAGTTCTGGACTAGCGGCGAACACCGGGGAGCTGTTTTTT.

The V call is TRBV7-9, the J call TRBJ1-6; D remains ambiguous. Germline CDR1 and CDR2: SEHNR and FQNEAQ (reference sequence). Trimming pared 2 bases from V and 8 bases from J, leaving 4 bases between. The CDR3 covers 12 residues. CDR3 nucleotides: TGTGCCAGCAGCTTATTGGATTCACCCCTCCACTTT. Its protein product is CASSLLDSPLHF.

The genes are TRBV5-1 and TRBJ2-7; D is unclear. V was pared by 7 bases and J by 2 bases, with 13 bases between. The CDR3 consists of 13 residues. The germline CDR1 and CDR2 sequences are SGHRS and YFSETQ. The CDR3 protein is CASAPSSAYEQYF. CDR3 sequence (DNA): TGCGCCAGCGCCCCCAGCAGCGCCTACGAGCAGTACTTC. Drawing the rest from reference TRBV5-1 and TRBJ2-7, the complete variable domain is KAGVTQTPRYLIKTRGQQVTLSCSPISGHRSVSWYQQTPGQGLQFLFEYFSETQRNKGNFPGRFSGRQFSNSRSEMNVSTLELGDSALYLCASAPSSAYEQYFGPGTRLTVT.